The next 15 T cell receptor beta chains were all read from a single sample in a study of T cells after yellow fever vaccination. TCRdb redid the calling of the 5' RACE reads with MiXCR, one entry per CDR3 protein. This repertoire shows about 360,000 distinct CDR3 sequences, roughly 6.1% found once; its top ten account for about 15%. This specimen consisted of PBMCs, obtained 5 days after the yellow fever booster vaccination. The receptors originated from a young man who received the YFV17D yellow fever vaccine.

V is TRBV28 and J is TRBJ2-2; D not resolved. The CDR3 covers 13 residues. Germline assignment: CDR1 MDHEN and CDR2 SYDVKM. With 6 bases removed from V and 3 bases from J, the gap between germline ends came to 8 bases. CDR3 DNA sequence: TGTGCCAGCAGCGTGCAGGACACCGGGGAGCTGTTTTTT. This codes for CASSVQDTGELFF.

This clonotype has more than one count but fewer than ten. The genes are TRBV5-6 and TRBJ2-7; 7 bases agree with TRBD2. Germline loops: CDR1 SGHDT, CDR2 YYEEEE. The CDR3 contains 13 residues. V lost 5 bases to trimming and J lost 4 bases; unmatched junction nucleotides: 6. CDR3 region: CASRRAGVYEQYF. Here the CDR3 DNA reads TGTGCCAGCAGGAGGGCGGGGGTATACGAGCAGTACTTC.

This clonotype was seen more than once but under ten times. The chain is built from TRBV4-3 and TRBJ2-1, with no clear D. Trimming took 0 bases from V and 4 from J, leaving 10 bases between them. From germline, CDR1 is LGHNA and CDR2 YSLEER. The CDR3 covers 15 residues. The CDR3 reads CASSQDILAYNEQFF. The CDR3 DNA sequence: TGCGCCAGCAGCCAAGATATACTCGCATACAATGAGCAGTTCTTC.

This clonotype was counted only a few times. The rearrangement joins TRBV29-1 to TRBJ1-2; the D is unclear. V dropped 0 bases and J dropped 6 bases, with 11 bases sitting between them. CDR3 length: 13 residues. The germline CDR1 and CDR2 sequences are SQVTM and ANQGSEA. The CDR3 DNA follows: TGCAGCGTTGAAGATCGAAGAACGAATGGCTACACCTTC. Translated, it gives CSVEDRRTNGYTF.

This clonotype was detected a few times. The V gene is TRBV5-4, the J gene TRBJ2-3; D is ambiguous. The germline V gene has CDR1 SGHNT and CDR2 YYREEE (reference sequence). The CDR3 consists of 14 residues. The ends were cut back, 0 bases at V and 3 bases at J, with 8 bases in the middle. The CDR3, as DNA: TGTGCCAGCAGCTTGGACGAAGGGACAGATACGCAGTATTTT. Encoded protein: CASSLDEGTDTQYF.

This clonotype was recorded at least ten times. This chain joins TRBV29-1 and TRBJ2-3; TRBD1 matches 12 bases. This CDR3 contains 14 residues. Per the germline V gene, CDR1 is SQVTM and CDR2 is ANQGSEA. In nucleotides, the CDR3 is TGCAGTGCGACCGGGACAGGGGGCTCAGATACGCAGTATTTT. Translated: CSATGTGGSDTQYF.

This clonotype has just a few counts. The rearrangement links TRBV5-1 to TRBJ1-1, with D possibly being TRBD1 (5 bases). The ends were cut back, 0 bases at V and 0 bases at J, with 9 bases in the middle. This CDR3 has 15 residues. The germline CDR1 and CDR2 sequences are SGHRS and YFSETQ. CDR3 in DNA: TGCGCCAGCAGCTTGGCTCAGGGTATGAACACTGAAGCTTTCTTT. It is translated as CASSLAQGMNTEAFF.

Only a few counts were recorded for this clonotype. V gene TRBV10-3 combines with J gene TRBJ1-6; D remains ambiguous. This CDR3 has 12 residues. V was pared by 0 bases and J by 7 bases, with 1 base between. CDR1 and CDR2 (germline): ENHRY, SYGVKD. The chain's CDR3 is CAISESNSPLHF. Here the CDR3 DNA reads TGTGCCATCAGTGAGTCGAATTCACCCCTCCACTTT.

The CDR3 here is CASSENVLGYEQYF. CDR3 nucleotides: TGCGCCAGCAGTGAGAACGTTCTGGGGTACGAGCAGTACTTC. The chain combines TRBV10-2 with TRBJ2-7; D remains ambiguous. CDR3 length: 14 amino acids. In germline, CDR1 is WSHSY, CDR2 SAAADI. Trimming shortened V by 2 bases and J by 4 bases, and 12 bases separated the two germline ends.

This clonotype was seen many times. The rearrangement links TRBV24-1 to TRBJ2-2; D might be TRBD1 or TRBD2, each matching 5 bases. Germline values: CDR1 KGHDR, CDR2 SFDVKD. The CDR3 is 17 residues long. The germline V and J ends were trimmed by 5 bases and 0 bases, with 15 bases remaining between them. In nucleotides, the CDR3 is TGTGCCACCAGTGCCGGGACCTCCCCCCCGAACACCGGGGAGCTGTTTTTT. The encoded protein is CATSAGTSPPNTGELFF.

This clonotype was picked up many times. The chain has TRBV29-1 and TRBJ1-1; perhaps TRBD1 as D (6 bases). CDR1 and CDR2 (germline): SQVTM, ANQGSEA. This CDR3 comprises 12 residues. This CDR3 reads CMTGSMNTEAFF. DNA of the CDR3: TGCATGACAGGATCAATGAACACTGAAGCTTTCTTT.

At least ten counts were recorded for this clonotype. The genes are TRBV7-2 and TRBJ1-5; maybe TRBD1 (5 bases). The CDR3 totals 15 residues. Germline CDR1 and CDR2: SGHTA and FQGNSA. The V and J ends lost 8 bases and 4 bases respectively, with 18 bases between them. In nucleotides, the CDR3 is TGTGCCAGCGTACCACCGGGACCGATAAATCAGCCCCAGCATTTT. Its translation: CASVPPGPINQPQHF.

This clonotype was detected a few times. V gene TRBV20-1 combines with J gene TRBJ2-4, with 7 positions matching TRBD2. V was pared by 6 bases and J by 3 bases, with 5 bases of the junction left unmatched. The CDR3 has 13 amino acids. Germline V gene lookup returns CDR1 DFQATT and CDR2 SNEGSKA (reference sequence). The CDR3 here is CSAASGYKNIQYF. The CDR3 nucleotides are TGCAGTGCCGCTAGCGGTTACAAAAACATTCAGTACTTC.

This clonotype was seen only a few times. The CDR3 reads CSARDQVAGMSGTQYF. CDR3 bases: TGCAGTGCTAGAGATCAGGTAGCGGGAATGAGCGGGACCCAGTACTTC. The rearrangement links TRBV20-1 to TRBJ2-5, with 8 bases matching TRBD2. The germline CDR1 and CDR2 sequences are DFQATT and SNEGSKA (reference sequence). CDR3 length equals 16 residues. Trimming removed 0 bases from V and 7 bases from J; junction bases left unmatched: 13.

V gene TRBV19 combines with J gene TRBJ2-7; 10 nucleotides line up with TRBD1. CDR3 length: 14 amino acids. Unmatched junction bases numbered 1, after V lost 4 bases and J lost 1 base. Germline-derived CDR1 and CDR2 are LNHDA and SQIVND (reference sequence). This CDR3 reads CASSKDRGSYEQYF. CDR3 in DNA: TGTGCCAGTAGTAAGGACAGGGGGTCCTACGAGCAGTACTTC.